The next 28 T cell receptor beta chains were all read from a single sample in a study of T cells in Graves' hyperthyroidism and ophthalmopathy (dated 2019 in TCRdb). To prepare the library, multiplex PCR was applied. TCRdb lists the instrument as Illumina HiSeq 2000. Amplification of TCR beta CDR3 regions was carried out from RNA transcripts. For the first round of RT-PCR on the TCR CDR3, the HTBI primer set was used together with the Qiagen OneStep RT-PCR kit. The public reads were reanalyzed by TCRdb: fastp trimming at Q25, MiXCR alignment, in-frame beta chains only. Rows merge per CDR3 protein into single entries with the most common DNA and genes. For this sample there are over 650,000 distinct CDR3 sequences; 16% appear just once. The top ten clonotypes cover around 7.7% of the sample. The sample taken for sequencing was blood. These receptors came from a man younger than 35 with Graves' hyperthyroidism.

CDR3 sequence reads: CAISIDRALTFTNGANVLTF. CDR3 sequence (DNA): TGTGCCATCAGTATAGACAGGGCCTTAACTTTTACCAACGGGGCCAACGTCCTGACTTTC. V and J are TRBV10-3 and TRBJ2-6; TRBD1 agrees at 7 bases. The ends lost 5 bases at V and 4 bases at J; junction bases unmatched: 20. This CDR3 comprises 20 residues. Germline V lookup: CDR1 ENHRY, CDR2 SYGVKD.

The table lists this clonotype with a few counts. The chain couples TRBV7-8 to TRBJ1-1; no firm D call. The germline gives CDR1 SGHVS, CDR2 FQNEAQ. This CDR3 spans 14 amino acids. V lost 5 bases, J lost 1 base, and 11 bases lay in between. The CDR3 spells CASSNFDGNTEAFF. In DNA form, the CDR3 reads TGTGCCAGCAGCAACTTCGACGGGAACACTGAAGCTTTCTTT.

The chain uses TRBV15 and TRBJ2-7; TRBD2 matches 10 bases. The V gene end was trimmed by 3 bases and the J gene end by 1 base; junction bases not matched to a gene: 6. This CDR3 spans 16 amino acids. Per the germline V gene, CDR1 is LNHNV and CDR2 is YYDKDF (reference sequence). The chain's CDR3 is CATSRGIAGGSYEQYF. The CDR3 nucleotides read TGTGCCACCAGCAGGGGTATAGCGGGAGGTTCCTACGAGCAGTACTTC. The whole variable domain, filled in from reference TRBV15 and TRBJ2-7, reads DAMVIQNPRYQVTQFGKPVTLSCSQTLNHNVMYWYQQKSSQAPKLLFHYYDKDFNNEADTPDNFQSRRPNTSFCFLDIRSPGLGDTAMYLCATSRGIAGGSYEQYFGPGTRLTVT.

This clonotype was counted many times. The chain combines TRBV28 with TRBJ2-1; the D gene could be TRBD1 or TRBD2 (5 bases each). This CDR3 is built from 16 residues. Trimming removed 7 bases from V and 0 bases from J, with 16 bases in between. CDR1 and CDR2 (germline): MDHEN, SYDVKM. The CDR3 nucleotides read TGTGCCAGCACCTTGTGGGGGTATAGCTCCTACAATGAGCAGTTCTTC. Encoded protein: CASTLWGYSSYNEQFF.

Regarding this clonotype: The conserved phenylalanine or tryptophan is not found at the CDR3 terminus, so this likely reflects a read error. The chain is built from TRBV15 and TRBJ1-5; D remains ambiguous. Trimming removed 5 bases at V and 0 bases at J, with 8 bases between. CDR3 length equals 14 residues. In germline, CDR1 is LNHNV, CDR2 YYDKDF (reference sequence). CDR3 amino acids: CATSEGSSNQPQHL. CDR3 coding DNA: TGTGCCACCAGCGAGGGCTCTAGCAATCAGCCCCAGCATCTT.

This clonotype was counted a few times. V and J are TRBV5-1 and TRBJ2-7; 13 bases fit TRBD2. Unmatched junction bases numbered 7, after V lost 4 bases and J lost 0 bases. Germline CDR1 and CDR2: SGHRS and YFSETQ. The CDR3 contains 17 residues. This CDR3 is CASSPGGLAGSSYEQYF. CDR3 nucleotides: TGCGCCAGCAGCCCGGGGGGACTAGCGGGGTCCTCCTACGAGCAGTACTTC. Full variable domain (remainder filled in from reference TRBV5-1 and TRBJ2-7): KAGVTQTPRYLIKTRGQQVTLSCSPISGHRSVSWYQQTPGQGLQFLFEYFSETQRNKGNFPGRFSGRQFSNSRSEMNVSTLELGDSALYLCASSPGGLAGSSYEQYFGPGTRLTVT.

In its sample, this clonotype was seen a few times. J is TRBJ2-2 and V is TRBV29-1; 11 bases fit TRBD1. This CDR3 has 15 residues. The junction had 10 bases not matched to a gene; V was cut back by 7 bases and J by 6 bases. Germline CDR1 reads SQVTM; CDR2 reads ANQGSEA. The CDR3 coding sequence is TGCAGCGCCCGGACAGGGGGCGGGGACGCCGGGGAGCTGTTTTTT. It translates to CSARTGGGDAGELFF.

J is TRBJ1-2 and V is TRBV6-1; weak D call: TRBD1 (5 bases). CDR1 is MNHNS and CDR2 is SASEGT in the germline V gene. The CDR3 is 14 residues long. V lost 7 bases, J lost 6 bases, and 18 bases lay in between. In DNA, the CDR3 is TGTGCCAGCATCTCGGGACCCCTGAGGCATGGCTACACCTTC. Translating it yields CASISGPLRHGYTF.

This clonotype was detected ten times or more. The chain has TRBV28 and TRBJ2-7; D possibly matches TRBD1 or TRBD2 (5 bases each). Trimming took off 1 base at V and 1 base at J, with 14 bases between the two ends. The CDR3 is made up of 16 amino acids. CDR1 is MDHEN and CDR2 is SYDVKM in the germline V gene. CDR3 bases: TGTGCCAGCAGTTTATCTGGACTCCGACAGTCCTACGAGCAGTACTTC. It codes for CASSLSGLRQSYEQYF.

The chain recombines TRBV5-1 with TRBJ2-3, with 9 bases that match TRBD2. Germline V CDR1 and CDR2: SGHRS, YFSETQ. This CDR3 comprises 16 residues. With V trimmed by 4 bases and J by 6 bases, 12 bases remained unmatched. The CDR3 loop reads CASSGPSGARVDTQYF. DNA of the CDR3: TGCGCCAGCAGCGGCCCTAGCGGGGCCCGTGTGGATACGCAGTATTTT.

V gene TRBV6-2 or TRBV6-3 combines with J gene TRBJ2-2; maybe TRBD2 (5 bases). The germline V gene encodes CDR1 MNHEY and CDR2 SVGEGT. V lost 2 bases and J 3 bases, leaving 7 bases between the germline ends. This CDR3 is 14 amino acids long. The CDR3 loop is CASSYRRDTGELFF. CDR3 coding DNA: TGTGCCAGCAGTTACCGGCGGGACACCGGGGAGCTGTTTTTT.

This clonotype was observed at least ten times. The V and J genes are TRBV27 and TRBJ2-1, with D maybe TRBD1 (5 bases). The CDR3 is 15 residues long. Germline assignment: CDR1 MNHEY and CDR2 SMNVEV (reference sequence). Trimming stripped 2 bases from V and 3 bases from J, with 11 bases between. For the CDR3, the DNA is TGTGCCAGCAGTTTAAGCGCAGGGCGCTACAATGAGCAGTTCTTC. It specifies CASSLSAGRYNEQFF.

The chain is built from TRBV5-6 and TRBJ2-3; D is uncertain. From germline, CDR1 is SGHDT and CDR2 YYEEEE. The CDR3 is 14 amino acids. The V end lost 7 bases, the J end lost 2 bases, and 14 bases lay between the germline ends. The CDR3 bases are TGTGCCAGCTCTGGAAGAATTTTCACAGATACGCAGTATTTT. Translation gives CASSGRIFTDTQYF.

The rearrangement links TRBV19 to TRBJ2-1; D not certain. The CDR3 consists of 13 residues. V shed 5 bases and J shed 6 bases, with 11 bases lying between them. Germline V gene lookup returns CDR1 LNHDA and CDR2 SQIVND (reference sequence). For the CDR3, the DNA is TGTGCCAGTAGTCCTGATCCTTTCAATGAGCAGTTCTTC. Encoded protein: CASSPDPFNEQFF.

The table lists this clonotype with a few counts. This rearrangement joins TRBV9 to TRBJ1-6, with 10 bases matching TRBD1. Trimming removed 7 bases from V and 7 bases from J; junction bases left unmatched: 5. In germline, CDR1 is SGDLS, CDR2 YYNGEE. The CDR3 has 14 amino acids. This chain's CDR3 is CASGGTGDNSPLHF. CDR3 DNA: TGTGCCAGCGGGGGGACAGGGGACAATTCACCCCTCCACTTT.

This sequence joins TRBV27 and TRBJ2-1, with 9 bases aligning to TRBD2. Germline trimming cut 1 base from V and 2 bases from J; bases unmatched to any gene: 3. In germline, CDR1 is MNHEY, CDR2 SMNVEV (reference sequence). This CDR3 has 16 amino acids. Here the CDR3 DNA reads TGTGCCAGCAGTTTATTAGCGGGAGTCACCTACAATGAGCAGTTCTTC. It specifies CASSLLAGVTYNEQFF.

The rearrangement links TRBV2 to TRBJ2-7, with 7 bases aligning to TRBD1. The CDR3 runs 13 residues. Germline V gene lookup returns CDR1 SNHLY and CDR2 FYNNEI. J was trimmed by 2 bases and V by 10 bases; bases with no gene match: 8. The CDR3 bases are TGTGCCACTTACCGGGACAGTCCCTACGAGCAGTACTTC. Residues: CATYRDSPYEQYF.

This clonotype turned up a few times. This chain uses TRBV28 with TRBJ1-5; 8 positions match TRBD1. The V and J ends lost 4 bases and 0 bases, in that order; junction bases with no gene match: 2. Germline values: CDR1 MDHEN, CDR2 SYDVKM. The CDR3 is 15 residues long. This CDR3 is CASSSQGDSNQPQHF. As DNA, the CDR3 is TGTGCCAGCAGTTCACAGGGGGATAGCAATCAGCCCCAGCATTTT. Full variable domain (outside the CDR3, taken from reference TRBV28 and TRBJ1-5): DVKVTQSSRYLVKRTGEKVFLECVQDMDHENMFWYRQDPGLGLRLIYFSYDVKMKEKGDIPEGYSVSREKKERFSLILESASTNQTSMYLCASSSQGDSNQPQHFGDGTRLSIL.

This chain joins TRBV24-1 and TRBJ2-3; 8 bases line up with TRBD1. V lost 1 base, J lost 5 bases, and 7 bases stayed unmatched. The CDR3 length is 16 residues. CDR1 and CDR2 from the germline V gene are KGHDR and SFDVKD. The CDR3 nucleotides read TGTGCCACCAGTGATTTCGGCAGGGGGCGATTAGATACGCAGTATTTT. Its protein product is CATSDFGRGRLDTQYF.

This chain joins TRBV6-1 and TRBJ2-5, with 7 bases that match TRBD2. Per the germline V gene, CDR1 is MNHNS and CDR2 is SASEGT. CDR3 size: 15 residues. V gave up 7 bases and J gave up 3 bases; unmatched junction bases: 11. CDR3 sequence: CASTFSGNLEETQYF. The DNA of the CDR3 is TGTGCCAGCACATTCAGCGGGAATCTCGAAGAGACCCAGTACTTC.

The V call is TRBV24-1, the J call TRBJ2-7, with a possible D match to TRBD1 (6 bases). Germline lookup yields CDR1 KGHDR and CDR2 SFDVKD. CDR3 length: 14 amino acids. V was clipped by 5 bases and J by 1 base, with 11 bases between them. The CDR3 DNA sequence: TGTGCCACCAGTGCCGGGACACAATCCTACGAGCAGTACTTC. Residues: CATSAGTQSYEQYF.

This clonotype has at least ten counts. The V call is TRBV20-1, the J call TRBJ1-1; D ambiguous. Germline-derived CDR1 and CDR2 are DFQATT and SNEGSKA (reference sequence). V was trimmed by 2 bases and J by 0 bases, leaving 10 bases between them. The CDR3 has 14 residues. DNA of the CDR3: TGCAGTGCTAGAACCCCCGGGGTGAACACTGAAGCTTTCTTT. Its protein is CSARTPGVNTEAFF.

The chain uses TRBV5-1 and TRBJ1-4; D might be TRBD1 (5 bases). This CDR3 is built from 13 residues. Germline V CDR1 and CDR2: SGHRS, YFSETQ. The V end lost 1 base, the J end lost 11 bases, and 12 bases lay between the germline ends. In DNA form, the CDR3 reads TGCGCCAGCAGCTTGAATTCACGGGGGAAACTGTTTTTT. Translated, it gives CASSLNSRGKLFF.

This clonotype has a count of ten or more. The CDR3 coding sequence is TGTGCCAGCAACCCGGCCGGGACATACGACTATGGCTACACCTTC. Translating it yields CASNPAGTYDYGYTF. The chain couples TRBV28 to TRBJ1-2; TRBD1 might be the D (6 bases). Deletions cut 7 bases from V and 3 bases from J, with 18 bases between. The CDR3 is made up of 15 amino acids. In germline, CDR1 is MDHEN, CDR2 SYDVKM.

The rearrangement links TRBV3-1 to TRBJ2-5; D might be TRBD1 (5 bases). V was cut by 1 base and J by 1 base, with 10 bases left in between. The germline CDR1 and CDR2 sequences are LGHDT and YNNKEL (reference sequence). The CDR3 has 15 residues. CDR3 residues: CASSQVSGIQETQYF. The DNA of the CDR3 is TGTGCCAGCAGCCAAGTCTCAGGGATCCAAGAGACCCAGTACTTC.

This chain's CDR3 is CASSISWDRTNTEAFF. In nucleotides, the CDR3 is TGTGCCAGTAGTATAAGCTGGGACAGGACAAACACTGAAGCTTTCTTT. The chain couples TRBV19 to TRBJ1-1; 8 bases are a match to TRBD1. The CDR3 extends over 16 amino acids. V lost 2 bases and J lost 2; bases outside the gene matches: 7. The germline CDR1 and CDR2 sequences are LNHDA and SQIVND (reference sequence).

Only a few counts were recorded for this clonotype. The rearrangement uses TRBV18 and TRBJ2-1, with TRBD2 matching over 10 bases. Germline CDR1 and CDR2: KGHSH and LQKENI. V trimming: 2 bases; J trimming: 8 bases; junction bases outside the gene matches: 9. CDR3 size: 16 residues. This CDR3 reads CASSPGLAGVGDEQFF. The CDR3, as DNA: TGTGCCAGCTCACCAGGGCTAGCGGGAGTAGGGGATGAGCAGTTCTTC. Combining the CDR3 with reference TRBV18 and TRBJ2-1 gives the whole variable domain NAGVMQNPRHLVRRRGQEARLRCSPMKGHSHVYWYRQLPEEGLKFMVYLQKENIIDESGMPKERFSAEFPKEGPSILRIQQVVRGDSAAYFCASSPGLAGVGDEQFFGPGTRLTVL.

CDR3 protein: CSVSQTNEKLFF. In DNA form, the CDR3 reads TGCAGCGTTTCACAGACTAATGAAAAACTGTTTTTT. The rearrangement joins TRBV29-1 to TRBJ1-4; D gene unclear. V dropped 5 bases and J dropped 2 bases, with 6 bases sitting between them. The CDR3 loop spans 12 amino acids. Germline V gene lookup returns CDR1 SQVTM and CDR2 ANQGSEA.